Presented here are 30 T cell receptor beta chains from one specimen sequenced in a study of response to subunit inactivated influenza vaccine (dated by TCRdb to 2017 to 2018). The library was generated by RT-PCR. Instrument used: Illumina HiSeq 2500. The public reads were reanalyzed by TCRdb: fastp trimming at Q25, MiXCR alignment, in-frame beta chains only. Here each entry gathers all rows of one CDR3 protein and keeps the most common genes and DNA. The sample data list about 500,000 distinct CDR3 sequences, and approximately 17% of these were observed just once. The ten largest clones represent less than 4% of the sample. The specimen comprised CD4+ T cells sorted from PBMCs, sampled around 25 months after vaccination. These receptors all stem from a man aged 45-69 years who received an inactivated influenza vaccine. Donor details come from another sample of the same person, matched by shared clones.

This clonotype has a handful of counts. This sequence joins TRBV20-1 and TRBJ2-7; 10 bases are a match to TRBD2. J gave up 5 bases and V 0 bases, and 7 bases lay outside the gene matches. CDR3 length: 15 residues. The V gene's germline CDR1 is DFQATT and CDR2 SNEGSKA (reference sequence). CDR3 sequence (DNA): TGCAGTGCTAGAGATCTCAGCGGGAGGGTCCACGAGCAGTACTTC. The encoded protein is CSARDLSGRVHEQYF.

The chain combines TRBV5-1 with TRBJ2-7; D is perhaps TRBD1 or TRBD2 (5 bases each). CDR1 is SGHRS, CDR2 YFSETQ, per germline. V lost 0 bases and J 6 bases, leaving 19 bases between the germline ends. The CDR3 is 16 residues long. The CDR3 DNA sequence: TGCGCCAGCAGCTTGGGTTTGGGCAGGGACGTGGTCGAGCAGTACTTC. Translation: CASSLGLGRDVVEQYF.

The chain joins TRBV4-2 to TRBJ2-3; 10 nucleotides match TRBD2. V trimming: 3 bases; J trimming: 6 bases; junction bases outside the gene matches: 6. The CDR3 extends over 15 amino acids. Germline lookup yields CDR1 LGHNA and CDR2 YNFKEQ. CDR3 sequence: CASSHSGGALDTQYF. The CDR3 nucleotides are TGTGCCAGCAGCCACAGCGGGGGGGCCTTGGATACGCAGTATTTT.

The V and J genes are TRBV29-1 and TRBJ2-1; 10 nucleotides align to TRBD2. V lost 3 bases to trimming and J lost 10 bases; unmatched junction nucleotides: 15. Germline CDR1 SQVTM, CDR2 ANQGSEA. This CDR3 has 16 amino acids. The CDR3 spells CSVDAGALAGVGEQFF. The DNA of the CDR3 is TGCAGCGTTGATGCTGGGGCCCTAGCGGGAGTTGGAGAGCAGTTCTTC.

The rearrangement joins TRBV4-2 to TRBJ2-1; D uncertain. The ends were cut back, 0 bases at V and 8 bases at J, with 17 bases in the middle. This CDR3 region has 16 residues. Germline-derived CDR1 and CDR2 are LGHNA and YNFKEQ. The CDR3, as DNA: TGTGCCAGCAGCCAAGAGATAGGCCTGGTTAGTGATGAGCAGTTCTTC. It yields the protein CASSQEIGLVSDEQFF.

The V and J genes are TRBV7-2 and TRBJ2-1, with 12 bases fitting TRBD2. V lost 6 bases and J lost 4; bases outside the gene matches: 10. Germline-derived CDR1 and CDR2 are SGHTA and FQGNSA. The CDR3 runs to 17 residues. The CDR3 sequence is CASSRTSGITVYNEQFF. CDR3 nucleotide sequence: TGTGCCAGCAGTCGGACTAGCGGGATAACCGTTTACAATGAGCAGTTCTTC.

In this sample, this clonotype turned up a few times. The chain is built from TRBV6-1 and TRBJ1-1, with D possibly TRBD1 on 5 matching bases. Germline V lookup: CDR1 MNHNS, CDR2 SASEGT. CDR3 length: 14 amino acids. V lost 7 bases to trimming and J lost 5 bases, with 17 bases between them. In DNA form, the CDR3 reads TGTGCCAGCACCTCTATGGGGGGGGGGACTGAAGCTTTCTTT. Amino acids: CASTSMGGGTEAFF.

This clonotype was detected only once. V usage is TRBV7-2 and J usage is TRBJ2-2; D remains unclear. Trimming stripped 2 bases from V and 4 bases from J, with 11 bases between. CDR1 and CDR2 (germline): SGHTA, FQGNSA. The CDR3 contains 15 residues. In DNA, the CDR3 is TGTGCCAGCAGCTTACTAGAGCTCTCCACCGGGGAGCTGTTTTTT. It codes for CASSLLELSTGELFF. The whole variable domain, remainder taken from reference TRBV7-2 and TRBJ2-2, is GAGVSQSPSNKVTEKGKDVELRCDPISGHTALYWYRQSLGQGLEFLIYFQGNSAPDKSGLPSDRFSAERTGGSVSTLTIQRTQQEDSAVYLCASSLLELSTGELFFGEGSRLTVL.

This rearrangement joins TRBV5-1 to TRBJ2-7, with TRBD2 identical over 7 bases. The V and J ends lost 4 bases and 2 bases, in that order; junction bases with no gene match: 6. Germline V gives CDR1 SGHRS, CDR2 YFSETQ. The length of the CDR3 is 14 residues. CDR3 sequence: CASSEIAGAYEQYF. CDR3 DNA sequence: TGCGCCAGCAGCGAGATAGCGGGCGCCTACGAGCAGTACTTC.

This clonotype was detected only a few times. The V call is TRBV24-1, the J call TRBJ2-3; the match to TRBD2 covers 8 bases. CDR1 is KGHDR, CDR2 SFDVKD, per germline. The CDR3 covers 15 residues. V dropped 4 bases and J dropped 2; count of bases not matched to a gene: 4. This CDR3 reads CATSDSGGFTDTQYF. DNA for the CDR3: TGTGCCACCAGTGACTCGGGAGGGTTCACAGATACGCAGTATTTT.

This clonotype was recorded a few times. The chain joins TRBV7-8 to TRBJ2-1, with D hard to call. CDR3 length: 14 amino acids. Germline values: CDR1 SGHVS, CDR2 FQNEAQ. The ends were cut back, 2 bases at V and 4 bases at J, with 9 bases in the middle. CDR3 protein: CASSLRPSYNEQFF. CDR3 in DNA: TGTGCCAGCAGCTTAAGGCCATCATACAATGAGCAGTTCTTC.

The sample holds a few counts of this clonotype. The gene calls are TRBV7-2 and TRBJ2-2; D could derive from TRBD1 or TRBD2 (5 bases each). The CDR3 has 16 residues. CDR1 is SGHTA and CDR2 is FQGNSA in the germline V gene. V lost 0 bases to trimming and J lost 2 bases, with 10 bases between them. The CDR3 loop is CASSLAGPGNTGELFF. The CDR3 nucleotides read TGTGCCAGCAGCTTAGCGGGACCGGGAAACACCGGGGAGCTGTTTTTT.

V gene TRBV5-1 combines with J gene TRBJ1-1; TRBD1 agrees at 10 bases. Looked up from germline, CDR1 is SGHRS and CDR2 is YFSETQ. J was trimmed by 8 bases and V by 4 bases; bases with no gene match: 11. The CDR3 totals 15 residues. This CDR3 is CASSPGSTGGEEAFF. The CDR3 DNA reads TGCGCCAGCAGCCCGGGTTCGACAGGGGGCGAAGAAGCTTTCTTT.

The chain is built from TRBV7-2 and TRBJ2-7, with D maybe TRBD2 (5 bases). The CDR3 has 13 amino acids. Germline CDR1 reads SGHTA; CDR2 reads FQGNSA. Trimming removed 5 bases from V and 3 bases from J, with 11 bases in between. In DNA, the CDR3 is TGTGCCAGCAGCAAAGCGGCTAGCTACGAGCAGTACTTC. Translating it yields CASSKAASYEQYF. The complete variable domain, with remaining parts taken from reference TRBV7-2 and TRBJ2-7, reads GAGVSQSPSNKVTEKGKDVELRCDPISGHTALYWYRQSLGQGLEFLIYFQGNSAPDKSGLPSDRFSAERTGGSVSTLTIQRTQQEDSAVYLCASSKAASYEQYFGPGTRLTVT.

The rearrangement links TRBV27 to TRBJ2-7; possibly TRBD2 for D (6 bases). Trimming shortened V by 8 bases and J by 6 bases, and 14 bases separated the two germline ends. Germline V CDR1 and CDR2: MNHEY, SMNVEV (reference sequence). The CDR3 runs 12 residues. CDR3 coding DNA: TGTGCCAGCCGACGGGAGAGGAGCGAGCAGTACTTC. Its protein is CASRRERSEQYF.

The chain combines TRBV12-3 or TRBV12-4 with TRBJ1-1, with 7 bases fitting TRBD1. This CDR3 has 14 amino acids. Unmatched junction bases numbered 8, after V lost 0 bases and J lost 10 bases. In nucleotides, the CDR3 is TGTGCCAGCAGTTTAGCCCTGACAGGGTTTCCAGCTTTCTTT. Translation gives CASSLALTGFPAFF.

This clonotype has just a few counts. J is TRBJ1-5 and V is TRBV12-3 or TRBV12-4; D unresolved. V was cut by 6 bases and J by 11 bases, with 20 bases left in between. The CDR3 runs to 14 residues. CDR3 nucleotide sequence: TGTGCCAGCAGCCCTAGGTCGGCGAAATCCGCCCAGCATTTT. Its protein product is CASSPRSAKSAQHF.

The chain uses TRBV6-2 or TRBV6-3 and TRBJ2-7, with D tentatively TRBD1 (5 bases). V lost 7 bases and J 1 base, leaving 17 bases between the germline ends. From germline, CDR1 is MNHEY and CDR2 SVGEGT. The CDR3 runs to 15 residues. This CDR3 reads CASTARVLSSYEQYF. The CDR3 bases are TGTGCCAGCACCGCCAGGGTTTTAAGTTCCTACGAGCAGTACTTC.

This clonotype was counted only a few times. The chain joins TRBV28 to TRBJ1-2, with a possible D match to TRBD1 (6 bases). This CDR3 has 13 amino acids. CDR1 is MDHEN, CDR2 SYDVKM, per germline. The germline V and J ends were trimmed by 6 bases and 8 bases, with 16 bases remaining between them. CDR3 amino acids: CASRPTLDRGYTF. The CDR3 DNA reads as TGTGCCAGCAGACCCACTCTCGACAGGGGCTACACCTTC.

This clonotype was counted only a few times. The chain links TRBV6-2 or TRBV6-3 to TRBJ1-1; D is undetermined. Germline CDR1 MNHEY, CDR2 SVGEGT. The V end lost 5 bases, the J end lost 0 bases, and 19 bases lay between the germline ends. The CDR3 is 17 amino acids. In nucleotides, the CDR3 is TGTGCCAGCAGTCGCCCCCCATACGCTCAAGTGAACACTGAAGCTTTCTTT. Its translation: CASSRPPYAQVNTEAFF.

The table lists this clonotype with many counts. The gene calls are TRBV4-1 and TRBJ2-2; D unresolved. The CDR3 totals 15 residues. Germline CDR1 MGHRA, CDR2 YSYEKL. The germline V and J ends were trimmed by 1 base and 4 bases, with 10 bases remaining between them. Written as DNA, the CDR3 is TGCGCCAGCAGCCAAGGGAAGGGAACCACCGGGGAGCTGTTTTTT. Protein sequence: CASSQGKGTTGELFF.

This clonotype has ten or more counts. Written as DNA, the CDR3 is TGCAGCGCAGCGGACAGGGTCGGCGGCACCGGGGAGCTGTTTTTT. It specifies CSAADRVGGTGELFF. The V and J genes are TRBV29-1 and TRBJ2-2, with 8 bases matching TRBD1. The CDR3 extends over 15 amino acids. V was clipped by 7 bases and J by 4 bases; unmatched bases: 11. Germline CDR1 is SQVTM and CDR2 is ANQGSEA.

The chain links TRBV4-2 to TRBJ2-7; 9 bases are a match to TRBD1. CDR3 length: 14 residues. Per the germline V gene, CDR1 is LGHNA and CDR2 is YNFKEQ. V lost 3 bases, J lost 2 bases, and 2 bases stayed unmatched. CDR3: CASSHRQGAYEQYF. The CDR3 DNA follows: TGTGCCAGCAGCCACCGACAGGGGGCCTACGAGCAGTACTTC.

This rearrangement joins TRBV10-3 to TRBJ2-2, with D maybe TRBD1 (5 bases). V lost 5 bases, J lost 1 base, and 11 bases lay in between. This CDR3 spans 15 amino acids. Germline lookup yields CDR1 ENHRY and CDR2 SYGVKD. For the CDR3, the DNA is TGTGCCATCAGTCCGGACACGAGGAACACCGGGGAGCTGTTTTTT. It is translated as CAISPDTRNTGELFF.

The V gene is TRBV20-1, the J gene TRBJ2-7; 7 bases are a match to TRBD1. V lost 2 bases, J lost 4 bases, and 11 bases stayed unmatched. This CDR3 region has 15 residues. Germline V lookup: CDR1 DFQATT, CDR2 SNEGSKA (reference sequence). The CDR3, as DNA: TGCAGTGCTAGACCCGAACAGGGGCTCCGTTACGAGCAGTACTTC. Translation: CSARPEQGLRYEQYF.

CDR3 nucleotide sequence: TGTGCCACCAGCAGACGGGACGGAACCTACGAGCAGTACTTC. Its protein product is CATSRRDGTYEQYF. This chain links TRBV15 with TRBJ2-7, with D possibly called TRBD1 or TRBD2 (5 bases each). Trimming removed 2 bases at V and 2 bases at J, with 10 bases between. The germline V gene has CDR1 LNHNV and CDR2 YYDKDF (reference sequence). This CDR3 contains 14 residues.

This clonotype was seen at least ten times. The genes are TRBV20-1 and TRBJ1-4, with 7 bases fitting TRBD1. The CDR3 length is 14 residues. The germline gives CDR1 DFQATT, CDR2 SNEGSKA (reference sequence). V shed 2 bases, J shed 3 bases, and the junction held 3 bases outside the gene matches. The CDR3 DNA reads TGCAGTGCTAGACCAGGGGGTTCTAATGAAAAACTGTTTTTT. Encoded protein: CSARPGGSNEKLFF.

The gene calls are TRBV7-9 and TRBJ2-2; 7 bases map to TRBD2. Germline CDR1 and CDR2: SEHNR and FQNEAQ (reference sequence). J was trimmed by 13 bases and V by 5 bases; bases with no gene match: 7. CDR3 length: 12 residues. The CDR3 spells CASSVSGGLLFF. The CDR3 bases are TGTGCCAGCAGCGTTTCGGGGGGTTTGCTGTTTTTT.

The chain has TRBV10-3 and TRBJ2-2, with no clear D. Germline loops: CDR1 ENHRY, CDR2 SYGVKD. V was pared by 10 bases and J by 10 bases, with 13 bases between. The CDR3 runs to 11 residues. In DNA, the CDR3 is TGTGCCACCGGGCTCTTTGAGGAGCTGTTTTTT. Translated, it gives CATGLFEELFF.

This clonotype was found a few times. CDR3 DNA: TGCGCCAGCAGCCCTGGACAGACAGATACGCAGTATTTT. Its protein is CASSPGQTDTQYF. The chain couples TRBV5-1 to TRBJ2-3; D perhaps matches TRBD1 (6 bases). Germline lookup yields CDR1 SGHRS and CDR2 YFSETQ. There are 13 residues in the CDR3. The V end was cut by 4 bases, the J end by 3 bases, with 9 bases between.